Shown below are 27 T cell receptor beta chains from a single sample sequenced in a study of spatial heterogeneity in lung cancer. The time point was: sample taken at primary tumor resection. Sequencing of whole RNA from tumor, nontumor lung or frozen PBMC involved no sorting. TCRdb ran MiXCR on the 5' RACE reads and lists one entry per CDR3 protein. The profile shows roughly 13,000 distinct CDR3 sequences, 3% to 5% of them singletons. This specimen was PBMCs, taken at surgery. The receptors shown here come from a male donor with early-stage non-small cell lung cancer.

This clonotype was observed at least ten times. Since it is a stray read in a library aimed at alpha chains, this beta chain has a size that is not meaningful. J is TRBJ2-7 and V is TRBV13; 8 nucleotides align to TRBD1. Germline-derived CDR1 and CDR2 are PRHDT and FYEKMQ (reference sequence). V gave up 8 bases and J gave up 2 bases; unmatched junction bases: 5. The CDR3 is 13 amino acids. CDR3 in DNA: TGTGCCAGCCAGGGGGCCCCCGCCTACGAGCAGTACTTC. Translating gives CASQGAPAYEQYF.

In its sample, this clonotype was seen many times. Within a library made for alpha chains, this beta chain is off target, and its count is uninformative. The chain employs TRBV5-1 and TRBJ2-2, with 8 positions matching TRBD1. The ends lost 3 bases at V and 1 base at J; junction bases unmatched: 2. The CDR3 contains 15 residues. Germline V gene lookup returns CDR1 SGHRS and CDR2 YFSETQ. The CDR3 loop reads CASSSGTGNTGELFF. DNA of the CDR3: TGCGCCAGCAGCTCCGGGACAGGGAACACCGGGGAGCTGTTTTTT.

The table lists this clonotype with many counts. Because the library targeted alpha chains, this beta chain is an off-target read whose size means little. J is TRBJ1-4 and V is TRBV5-1; 8 nucleotides align to TRBD1. The germline V gene encodes CDR1 SGHRS and CDR2 YFSETQ. The CDR3 is made up of 15 amino acids. Trimming cost V 4 bases and J 6 bases; bases outside gene matches: 8. The CDR3: CASSPYRGTDEKLFF. The CDR3 DNA sequence: TGCGCCAGCAGCCCCTACAGGGGGACGGATGAAAAACTGTTTTTT.

This clonotype is medium-sized (0.01 to 0.1%) within its sample. With the library built for alpha chains, this beta chain is off target and its frequency is not meaningful. The V gene is TRBV28, the J gene TRBJ2-7; possibly TRBD1 for D (5 bases). Trimming cost V 6 bases and J 5 bases, with 11 bases left between them. The CDR3 covers 12 residues. Germline assignment: CDR1 MDHEN and CDR2 SYDVKM. CDR3 region: CASRNQGNEQYF. As DNA, the CDR3 is TGTGCCAGCAGAAATCAGGGTAACGAGCAGTACTTC.

This clonotype showed up many times. This beta chain came through as a stray read in a library set up for alpha chains, and its size says little. The chain links TRBV6-1 to TRBJ2-1; 10 nucleotides match TRBD2. V was pared by 1 base and J by 10 bases, with 10 bases of the junction left unmatched. Germline V CDR1 and CDR2: MNHNS, SASEGT. The CDR3 extends over 16 amino acids. CDR3 nucleotide sequence: TGTGCCAGCAGTGAAGGGGTTGCTCTAGCGGGAGACGAGCAGTTCTTC. Encoded protein: CASSEGVALAGDEQFF.

In its sample, this clonotype is medium-sized (0.01 to 0.1%). This beta chain is off target for a library built for alpha chains, so its abundance means little. This chain uses TRBV29-1 with TRBJ1-2, with D hard to call. V dropped 1 base and J dropped 0 bases, with 9 bases sitting between them. The CDR3 has 14 amino acids. Germline V gene lookup returns CDR1 SQVTM and CDR2 ANQGSEA. The CDR3 DNA follows: TGCAGCGTTGAAGTTGCGGCAGCTAACTATGGCTACACCTTC. This codes for CSVEVAAANYGYTF.

With regard to this clonotype: This beta chain lies outside the target of a library built for alpha chains; its clone size means little. The J gene is TRBJ2-1, the V gene TRBV2; tentatively, D is TRBD1 or TRBD2 (5 bases each). The V end lost 8 bases, the J end lost 6 bases, and 5 bases lay between the germline ends. CDR1 is SNHLY and CDR2 is FYNNEI in the germline V gene. There are 10 residues in the CDR3. CDR3 sequence reads: CASGGNEQFF. CDR3 nucleotide sequence: TGTGCCAGCGGGGGCAATGAGCAGTTCTTC.

Many counts were recorded for this clonotype. This beta chain is a stray read from a library made for alpha chains; its abundance is not meaningful. The chain joins TRBV7-2 to TRBJ2-1; 9 nucleotides line up with TRBD2. V shed 0 bases, J shed 9 bases, and the junction held 12 bases outside the gene matches. The CDR3 contains 17 residues. CDR1 is SGHTA and CDR2 is FQGNSA in the germline V gene. The CDR3: CASSLARGGLAIFEQFF. The CDR3 bases are TGTGCCAGCAGCTTAGCGCGGGGGGGACTAGCCATCTTTGAGCAGTTCTTC.

This clonotype came up many times. As an off-target read in a library built for alpha chains, this beta chain has a frequency of little significance. The chain recombines TRBV7-3 with TRBJ2-1, with TRBD1 identical over 9 bases. Trimming cost V 5 bases and J 5 bases; bases outside gene matches: 7. The CDR3 is 15 residues long. Per the germline V gene, CDR1 is SGHTA and CDR2 is FQGTGA. The CDR3 is CASSPQGASNNEQFF. The CDR3 DNA reads as TGTGCCAGCAGCCCACAGGGGGCCTCGAACAATGAGCAGTTCTTC.

This clonotype was counted ten times or more. Since it is a stray read in a library aimed at alpha chains, this beta chain has a size that is not meaningful. V is TRBV18 and J is TRBJ2-2, with 9 nucleotides matching TRBD2. Germline V gene sequence: CDR1 KGHSH, CDR2 LQKENI. V lost 3 bases to trimming and J lost 5 bases; unmatched junction nucleotides: 10. There are 17 residues in the CDR3. In DNA form, the CDR3 reads TGTGCCAGCTCACCGGGAGCGGGAGGCCCACGTACCGGGGAGCTGTTTTTT. Translation gives CASSPGAGGPRTGELFF.

This clonotype was detected only a few times. This beta chain is an off-target read within a library intended for alpha chains, so its frequency means little. J is TRBJ1-4 and V is TRBV20-1; 7 nucleotides agree with TRBD1. The CDR3 totals 14 residues. Germline assignment: CDR1 DFQATT and CDR2 SNEGSKA (reference sequence). The ends lost 5 bases at V and 4 bases at J; junction bases unmatched: 7. The DNA for the CDR3 is TGCAGTGCTGAGGACAGGTTGAATAATGAAAAACTGTTTTTT. It encodes CSAEDRLNNEKLFF.

This clonotype was detected ten times or more. This beta chain is a stray read from a library made for alpha chains; its abundance is not meaningful. The chain has TRBV7-3 and TRBJ2-2; no clear D. This CDR3 has 13 residues. V was cut by 5 bases and J by 1 base, with 5 bases left in between. Per germline, CDR1 SGHTA and CDR2 FQGTGA. The CDR3 loop is CASSPGNTGELFF. The CDR3 nucleotides are TGTGCCAGCAGCCCTGGGAACACCGGGGAGCTGTTTTTT.

In its sample, this clonotype was seen many times. As an off-target read in a library built for alpha chains, this beta chain has a frequency of little significance. J is TRBJ2-7 and V is TRBV5-5; D is possibly TRBD1 or TRBD2 (5 bases each). Germline CDR1 and CDR2: SGHKS and YYEKEE (reference sequence). V lost 3 bases, J lost 4 bases, and 11 bases lay in between. CDR3 size: 13 residues. CDR3 sequence (DNA): TGTGCCAGCAGCTACCGGGACCAATACGAGCAGTACTTC. Translated: CASSYRDQYEQYF.

Ten or more counts support this clonotype. This beta chain slipped into a library made for alpha chains as a stray read, so its size is not meaningful. This chain links TRBV2 with TRBJ2-3; D is uncertain. The V gene lost 5 bases and the J gene lost 2 bases, with 8 bases spanning the gap. The V gene's germline CDR1 is SNHLY and CDR2 FYNNEI. This CDR3 region has 13 residues. CDR3: CASSPPFTDTQYF. DNA for the CDR3: TGTGCCAGCAGTCCCCCCTTCACAGATACGCAGTATTTT. Drawing the rest from reference TRBV2 and TRBJ2-3, the complete variable domain is EPEVTQTPSHQVTQMGQEVILRCVPISNHLYFYWYRQILGQKVEFLVSFYNNEISEKSEIFDDQFSVERPDGSNFTLKIRSTKLEDSAMYFCASSPPFTDTQYFGPGTRLTVL.

This clonotype was seen at least ten times. The library was built for alpha chains, so this beta chain is an off-target read and its size means little. The chain carries TRBV4-3 and TRBJ2-2; D is uncertain. Germline V lookup: CDR1 LGHNA, CDR2 YSLEER. V lost 0 bases and J 7 bases, leaving 6 bases between the germline ends. The CDR3 loop spans 13 amino acids. This chain's CDR3 is CASSQDFSGELFF. The CDR3 bases are TGCGCCAGCAGCCAAGATTTTAGCGGGGAGCTGTTTTTT.

This clonotype was seen repeatedly, ten times or more. Because this beta chain is a stray read in a library intended to capture alpha chains, its abundance should not be given much weight. This chain links TRBV7-9 with TRBJ2-7; D unclear. V was cut by 3 bases and J by 3 bases, with 9 bases left in between. CDR3 length equals 13 residues. Germline lookup yields CDR1 SEHNR and CDR2 FQNEAQ (reference sequence). The CDR3: CASSLPQIYEQYF. The CDR3, as DNA: TGTGCCAGCAGCTTGCCCCAGATCTACGAGCAGTACTTC. Filled out from reference TRBV7-9 and TRBJ2-7, the complete variable domain reads DTGVSQNPRHKITKRGQNVTFRCDPISEHNRLYWYRQTLGQGPEFLTYFQNEAQLEKSRLLSDRFSAERPKGSFSTLEIQRTEQGDSAMYLCASSLPQIYEQYFGPGTRLTVT.

This clonotype was seen at least ten times. This beta chain came through as a stray read in a library set up for alpha chains, and its size says little. The rearrangement links TRBV6-2 or TRBV6-3 to TRBJ2-1, with 13 bases lining up with TRBD2. The germline V gene encodes CDR1 MNHEY and CDR2 SVGEGT. The CDR3 is made up of 14 amino acids. J gave up 6 bases and V 5 bases, and 1 base lay outside the gene matches. The CDR3 bases are TGTGCCAGCAGTAGGACTAGCGGGAGCAATGAGCAGTTCTTC. The encoded protein is CASSRTSGSNEQFF.

This clonotype was seen at least ten times. This beta chain is a stray read from a library made for alpha chains; its abundance is not meaningful. The V gene is TRBV6-6, the J gene TRBJ1-2, with 11 bases lining up with TRBD1. Looked up from germline, CDR1 is MNHNY and CDR2 is SVGAGI (reference sequence). J was trimmed by 7 bases and V by 7 bases; bases with no gene match: 5. The CDR3 is 13 amino acids. CDR3 sequence reads: CASIRDRGSGYTF. The CDR3, as DNA: TGTGCCAGCATCCGGGACAGGGGGAGTGGCTACACCTTC.

This clonotype has at least ten counts. This beta chain is an off-target read within a library intended for alpha chains, so its frequency means little. J is TRBJ2-2 and V is TRBV7-8; tentatively, D is TRBD1 or TRBD2 (5 bases each). CDR3 length: 14 amino acids. Trimming shortened V by 6 bases and J by 5 bases, and 13 bases separated the two germline ends. Germline V gene sequence: CDR1 SGHVS, CDR2 FQNEAQ. The CDR3 bases are TGTGCCAGCAGTTTACGAGGGGAAACCGGGGAGCTGTTTTTT. Its translation: CASSLRGETGELFF.

This clonotype was detected many times. This beta chain turned up in a library designed for alpha chains; as an off-target read, its abundance says little. The chain joins TRBV27 to TRBJ2-1; maybe TRBD2 (6 bases). Germline CDR1 and CDR2: MNHEY and SMNVEV (reference sequence). This CDR3 region has 15 residues. V was clipped by 1 base and J by 5 bases, with 12 bases between them. CDR3 DNA sequence: TGTGCCAGCAGTTTATGGGCTAGCGCTGACAATGAGCAGTTCTTC. Residues: CASSLWASADNEQFF.

Remarks on this clonotype: Because the library targeted alpha chains, this beta chain is an off-target read whose size means little. The genes are TRBV2 and TRBJ2-7, with D hard to call. This CDR3 has 14 residues. Per germline, CDR1 SNHLY and CDR2 FYNNEI. V lost 6 bases and J lost 2, with 14 bases in between. CDR3: CASSARWATYEQYF. In DNA, the CDR3 is TGTGCCAGCAGCGCCAGGTGGGCTACCTACGAGCAGTACTTC.

Many counts were recorded for this clonotype. This beta chain turned up in a library designed for alpha chains; as an off-target read, its abundance says little. The chain is built from TRBV7-8 and TRBJ1-4, with D maybe TRBD1 (5 bases). The CDR3 totals 16 residues. Per the germline V gene, CDR1 is SGHVS and CDR2 is FQNEAQ. With 0 bases removed from V and 3 bases from J, the gap between germline ends came to 11 bases. The CDR3 here is CASSLALGRPNEKLFF. In DNA, the CDR3 is TGTGCCAGCAGCTTAGCGCTGGGGCGGCCTAATGAAAAACTGTTTTTT.

This clonotype was observed a few times. This beta chain lies outside the target of a library built for alpha chains; its clone size means little. The gene calls are TRBV12-3 or TRBV12-4 and TRBJ1-5; 9 bases are shared with TRBD1. The CDR3 runs 14 residues. V dropped 4 bases and J dropped 6; count of bases not matched to a gene: 4. DNA for the CDR3: TGTGCCAGCAGTTGGGGACAGGGTGGTCAGCCCCAGCATTTT. Amino acid sequence: CASSWGQGGQPQHF.

By share of the sample, this clonotype is medium-sized (0.01 to 0.1%). This beta chain came through as a stray read in a library set up for alpha chains, and its size says little. The chain uses TRBV28 and TRBJ1-4; 8 bases match TRBD1. This CDR3 spans 15 amino acids. Germline CDR1 MDHEN, CDR2 SYDVKM. V lost 5 bases to trimming and J lost 4 bases; unmatched junction nucleotides: 6. This CDR3 is CASSPGQGLNEKLFF. CDR3 sequence (DNA): TGTGCCAGCAGTCCCGGACAGGGTCTTAATGAAAAACTGTTTTTT.

The table lists this clonotype with a few counts. This beta chain is a stray sequence in a library constructed for alpha chains; its clone size is not meaningful. CDR3 sequence reads: CASSFNSGVEETQYF. The CDR3 DNA reads as TGTGCCAGCAGTTTCAACTCAGGGGTTGAAGAGACCCAGTACTTC. The genes are TRBV28 and TRBJ2-5, with a tentative D call TRBD1 (6 bases). V gave up 3 bases and J gave up 3 bases, with 14 bases separating them. Germline V lookup: CDR1 MDHEN, CDR2 SYDVKM. This CDR3 comprises 15 residues.

This clonotype was observed many times. Being off target in a library aimed at alpha chains, this beta chain has a size of little meaning. V gene TRBV6-5 combines with J gene TRBJ1-2; D uncertain. The CDR3 length is 12 residues. CDR1 and CDR2 from the germline V gene are MNHEY and SVGAGI. The V end lost 5 bases, the J end lost 5 bases, and 9 bases lay between the germline ends. CDR3 loop: CASSPDWYGYTF. CDR3 nucleotides: TGTGCCAGCAGTCCGGATTGGTATGGCTACACCTTC.

This clonotype was counted at least ten times. A library prepared for alpha chains yielded this beta chain as an off-target read; its size is of little meaning. The chain couples TRBV13 to TRBJ1-1, with TRBD1 matching 7 bases. V lost 4 bases to trimming and J lost 2 bases; unmatched junction nucleotides: 4. Germline V gene data show CDR1 as PRHDT and CDR2 as FYEKMQ (reference sequence). The CDR3 sequence is 14 residues long. Here the CDR3 reads CASSYYRGNTEAFF. The DNA for the CDR3 is TGTGCCAGCAGCTATTACAGGGGTAACACTGAAGCTTTCTTT.